The 21 T cell receptor beta chains below all came from one sample that was sequenced in a study of monozygotic twins with cystic fibrosis. Using immunoSEQ multiplex PCR, the repertoire was profiled, and TCRdb retains in-frame clones only, with some absent. The table records 14,000 or so clones, 80% to 90% of them present only once. The sequencing sample was made of blood. The origin of the receptors is a boy younger than 18 with cystic fibrosis.

V and J are TRBV9 and TRBJ2-3, with TRBD2 matching over 8 bases. V trimming: 3 bases; J trimming: 2 bases; junction bases outside the gene matches: 5. Per germline, CDR1 SGDLS and CDR2 YYNGEE. This CDR3 spans 15 amino acids. The CDR3 coding sequence is TGTGCCAGCAGCGAGCGGGGGACTCTCACAGATACGCAGTATTTT. Translated, it gives CASSERGTLTDTQYF. Full variable domain (rest looked up from reference TRBV9 and TRBJ2-3): DSGVTQTPKHLITATGQRVTLRCSPRSGDLSVYWYQQSLDQGLQFLIQYYNGEERAKGNILERFSAQQFPDLHSELNLSSLELGDSALYFCASSERGTLTDTQYFGPGTRLTVL.

This clone was detected only once. V usage is TRBV10-3 and J usage is TRBJ2-3; 7 bases are shared with TRBD2. The V segment lost 9 bases and the J segment 0 bases; nucleotides outside the gene matches: 6. The germline gives CDR1 ENHRY, CDR2 SYGVKD. The CDR3 runs 14 residues. CDR3: CAIMRELSTDTQYF. The CDR3, as DNA: TGTGCCATTATGCGGGAGTTGAGCACAGATACGCAGTATTTT.

The count of this clone is one. The gene calls are TRBV13 and TRBJ2-7, with 8 bases fitting TRBD1. Germline CDR1 reads PRHDT; CDR2 reads FYEKMQ (reference sequence). Germline trimming cut 5 bases from V and 0 bases from J; bases unmatched to any gene: 6. There are 15 residues in the CDR3. This chain's CDR3 is CASSGRTGSSYEQYF. In nucleotides, the CDR3 is TGTGCCAGCAGCGGAAGGACAGGGTCCTCCTACGAGCAGTACTTC.

J is TRBJ2-7 and V is TRBV7-2, with D possibly TRBD1 on 6 matching bases. This CDR3 spans 16 amino acids. Deletions cut 5 bases from V and 9 bases from J, with 26 bases between. CDR1 and CDR2 from the germline V gene are SGHTA and FQGNSA. CDR3 coding DNA: TGTGCCAGCAGCCCGTCAGACAGGTGGGATAAGTACATGCAGTACTTC. Its protein product is CASSPSDRWDKYMQYF. Based on the CDR3 plus reference TRBV7-2 and TRBJ2-7, the full variable domain is GAGVSQSPSNKVTEKGKDVELRCDPISGHTALYWYRQSLGQGLEFLIYFQGNSAPDKSGLPSDRFSAERTGGSVSTLTIQRTQQEDSAVYLCASSPSDRWDKYMQYFGPGTRLTVT.

The chain employs TRBV2 and TRBJ2-2, with TRBD2 identical over 11 bases. The CDR3 is 17 amino acids. Unmatched junction bases numbered 6, after V lost 6 bases and J lost 0 bases. Germline CDR1 is SNHLY and CDR2 is FYNNEI. The CDR3 DNA sequence: TGTGCCAGCAGACCTAGCGGGAGGACTGCGAACACCGGGGAGCTGTTTTTT. It encodes CASRPSGRTANTGELFF.

The chain employs TRBV7-9 and TRBJ1-4; the D gene is possibly TRBD1 (6 bases). Germline V gene data show CDR1 as SEHNR and CDR2 as FQNEAQ (reference sequence). The CDR3 covers 15 residues. V dropped 5 bases and J dropped 5 bases, with 15 bases sitting between them. The CDR3 DNA reads as TGTGCCAGCAGCCCGCTGGGGGCCAACAATGAAAAACTGTTTTTT. Translation: CASSPLGANNEKLFF.

The V and J genes are TRBV19 and TRBJ2-1; D is perhaps TRBD1 (5 bases). Germline-derived CDR1 and CDR2 are LNHDA and SQIVND (reference sequence). V shed 5 bases and J shed 3 bases, with 14 bases lying between them. This CDR3 spans 15 amino acids. CDR3 DNA: TGTGCCAGTAGTTTTGGCACAGGTGGCTACAATGAGCAGTTCTTC. It translates to CASSFGTGGYNEQFF.

The chain has TRBV9 and TRBJ1-1; the D is unclear. This CDR3 comprises 15 residues. Trimming took off 4 bases at V and 0 bases at J, with 13 bases between the two ends. CDR1 is SGDLS and CDR2 is YYNGEE in the germline V gene. The DNA for the CDR3 is TGTGCCAGCAGCTCTCTCGACACCTTGAACACTGAAGCTTTCTTT. Translated: CASSSLDTLNTEAFF.

The J gene is TRBJ2-1, the V gene TRBV15, with TRBD2 identical over 11 bases. V dropped 2 bases and J dropped 5; count of bases not matched to a gene: 5. The CDR3 is 16 residues long. The V gene's germline CDR1 is LNHNV and CDR2 YYDKDF (reference sequence). CDR3 in amino acids: CATSRNTGLADNEQFF. The CDR3 nucleotides read TGTGCCACCAGCAGAAACACGGGACTAGCGGACAATGAGCAGTTCTTC.

The rearrangement links TRBV7-2 to TRBJ2-5; no definite D call. V was cut by 5 bases and J by 0 bases, with 4 bases left in between. From germline, CDR1 is SGHTA and CDR2 FQGNSA. This CDR3 region has 12 residues. CDR3 coding DNA: TGTGCCAGCAGCACATACCAAGAGACCCAGTACTTC. This sequence encodes CASSTYQETQYF. The full variable domain, its missing parts supplied by reference TRBV7-2 and TRBJ2-5, is GAGVSQSPSNKVTEKGKDVELRCDPISGHTALYWYRQSLGQGLEFLIYFQGNSAPDKSGLPSDRFSAERTGGSVSTLTIQRTQQEDSAVYLCASSTYQETQYFGPGTRLLVL.

V and J are TRBV2 and TRBJ2-7; 10 bases line up with TRBD2. From germline, CDR1 is SNHLY and CDR2 FYNNEI. This CDR3 spans 15 amino acids. The junction had 5 bases not matched to a gene; V was cut back by 4 bases and J by 2 bases. The CDR3 sequence is CASSVSGGPPYEQYF. For the CDR3, the DNA is TGTGCCAGCAGTGTTAGCGGGGGGCCCCCCTACGAGCAGTACTTC.

The chain combines TRBV5-4 with TRBJ1-1; D unclear. The germline gives CDR1 SGHNT, CDR2 YYREEE (reference sequence). V shed 3 bases and J shed 3 bases, with 18 bases lying between them. The CDR3 runs to 16 residues. CDR3 bases: TGTGCCAGCAGCTATCCGGACCAGGTGAGGGACACTGAAGCTTTCTTT. Protein product: CASSYPDQVRDTEAFF. The complete variable domain, with remaining parts taken from reference TRBV5-4 and TRBJ1-1, reads ETGVTQSPTHLIKTRGQQVTLRCSSQSGHNTVSWYQQALGQGPQFIFQYYREEENGRGNFPPRFSGLQFPNYSSELNVNALELDDSALYLCASSYPDQVRDTEAFFGQGTRLTVV.

J is TRBJ2-7 and V is TRBV19; 7 nucleotides agree with TRBD2. The germline V gene has CDR1 LNHDA and CDR2 SQIVND (reference sequence). This CDR3 spans 14 amino acids. J lost 0 bases, V lost 6 bases, and 5 bases had no gene match. The CDR3 protein is CASRPGTTSYEQYF. For the CDR3, the DNA is TGTGCCAGTAGACCCGGGACTACCTCCTACGAGCAGTACTTC.

J is TRBJ2-3 and V is TRBV9; 9 bases match TRBD2. Germline lookup yields CDR1 SGDLS and CDR2 YYNGEE. The CDR3 is made up of 16 amino acids. The V gene end was trimmed by 0 bases and the J gene end by 6 bases; junction bases not matched to a gene: 8. CDR3 DNA sequence: TGTGCCAGCAGCGTAGTATCCAGCGGGGGGCCGGATACGCAGTATTTT. This encodes CASSVVSSGGPDTQYF.

This clone was seen a single time. Written as DNA, the CDR3 is TGTGGTTCGAAGGACTACAATGAGCAGTTCTTC. Protein product: CGSKDYNEQFF. The V call is TRBV30, the J call TRBJ2-1, with D unresolved. The CDR3 is made up of 11 amino acids. Germline loops: CDR1 GTSNPN, CDR2 SVGIG (reference sequence).

This chain links TRBV19 with TRBJ2-7; D is uncertain. The CDR3 loop spans 14 amino acids. Trimming left V 1 base short and J 0 bases short, with 7 bases between. CDR1 is LNHDA, CDR2 SQIVND, per germline (reference sequence). The CDR3 DNA follows: TGTGCCAGTAGTATAGGTGGCACCTCCTACGAGCAGTACTTC. As protein: CASSIGGTSYEQYF.

The genes are TRBV30 and TRBJ1-2, with D perhaps TRBD1 (6 bases). Trimming shortened V by 7 bases and J by 3 bases, and 12 bases separated the two germline ends. Germline CDR1 is GTSNPN and CDR2 is SVGIG (reference sequence). The CDR3 runs to 12 residues. CDR3 region: CASYRDYYGYTF. The CDR3 region has the DNA TGTGCCTCTTACAGGGATTACTATGGCTACACCTTC.

The chain couples TRBV9 to TRBJ1-3; no clear D gene. The germline CDR1 and CDR2 sequences are SGDLS and YYNGEE. V was cut by 0 bases and J by 0 bases, with 7 bases left in between. The CDR3 has 15 residues. CDR3 protein: CASSVDVSSGNTIYF. CDR3 DNA sequence: TGTGCCAGCAGCGTAGACGTAAGCTCTGGAAACACCATATATTTT. Complete variable domain (other parts from reference TRBV9 and TRBJ1-3): DSGVTQTPKHLITATGQRVTLRCSPRSGDLSVYWYQQSLDQGLQFLIQYYNGEERAKGNILERFSAQQFPDLHSELNLSSLELGDSALYFCASSVDVSSGNTIYFGEGSWLTVV.

The sample holds a few counts of this clone. The chain uses TRBV19 and TRBJ2-7, with D possibly being TRBD2 (5 bases). The CDR3 loop spans 15 amino acids. Trimming took 6 bases from V and 7 from J, leaving 22 bases between them. CDR1 is LNHDA and CDR2 is SQIVND in the germline V gene (reference sequence). As DNA, the CDR3 is TGTGCCAGTAGATATATCCCCGGAGGAGTTTGTGAGCAGTACTTC. It translates to CASRYIPGGVCEQYF.

The chain couples TRBV6-5 to TRBJ2-1; tentatively, D is TRBD2 (6 bases). The ends were cut back, 7 bases at V and 9 bases at J, with 13 bases in the middle. Germline-derived CDR1 and CDR2 are MNHEY and SVGAGI. CDR3 length equals 12 residues. The CDR3 spells CASNNRRGEQFF. CDR3 DNA: TGTGCCAGCAACAATAGGCGGGGTGAGCAGTTCTTC.

The genes are TRBV10-3 and TRBJ1-2; D might be TRBD1 (5 bases). This CDR3 has 14 residues. The germline V gene encodes CDR1 ENHRY and CDR2 SYGVKD. V was shortened by 5 bases and J by 0 bases, with 10 bases between the two germline ends. The CDR3 loop is CAISTTETNYGYTF. The CDR3 DNA sequence: TGTGCCATCAGTACGACAGAAACTAACTATGGCTACACCTTC.